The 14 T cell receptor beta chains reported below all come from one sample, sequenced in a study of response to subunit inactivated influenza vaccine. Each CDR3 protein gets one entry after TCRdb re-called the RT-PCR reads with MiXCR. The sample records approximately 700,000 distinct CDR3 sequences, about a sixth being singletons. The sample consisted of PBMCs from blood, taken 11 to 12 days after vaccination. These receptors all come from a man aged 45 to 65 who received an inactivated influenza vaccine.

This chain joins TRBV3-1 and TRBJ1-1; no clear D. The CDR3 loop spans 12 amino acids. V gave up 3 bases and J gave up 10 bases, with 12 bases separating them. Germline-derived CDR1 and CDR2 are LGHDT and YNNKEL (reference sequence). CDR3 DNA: TGTGCCAGCAGCCAGACCCGGGCGGCAGCTTTCTTT. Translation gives CASSQTRAAAFF.

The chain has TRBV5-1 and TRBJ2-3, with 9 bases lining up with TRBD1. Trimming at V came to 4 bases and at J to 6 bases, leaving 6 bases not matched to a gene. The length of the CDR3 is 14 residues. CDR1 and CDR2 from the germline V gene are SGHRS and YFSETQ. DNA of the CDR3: TGCGCCAGCAGCCGAGGGACAGGGAAGGATACGCAGTATTTT. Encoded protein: CASSRGTGKDTQYF.

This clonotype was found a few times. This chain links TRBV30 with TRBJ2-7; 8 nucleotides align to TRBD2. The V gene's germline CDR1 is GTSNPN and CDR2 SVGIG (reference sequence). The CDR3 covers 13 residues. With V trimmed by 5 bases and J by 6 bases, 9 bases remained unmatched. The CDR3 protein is CAWDLGSGAEQYF. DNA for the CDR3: TGTGCCTGGGACCTGGGTAGCGGGGCCGAGCAGTACTTC.

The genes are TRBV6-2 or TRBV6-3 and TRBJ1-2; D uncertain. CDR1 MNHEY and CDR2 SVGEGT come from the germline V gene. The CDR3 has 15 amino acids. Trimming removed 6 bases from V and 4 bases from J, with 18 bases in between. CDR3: CASRPPGDLLYGYTF. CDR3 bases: TGTGCCAGCAGGCCTCCGGGCGACCTTCTCTATGGCTACACCTTC.

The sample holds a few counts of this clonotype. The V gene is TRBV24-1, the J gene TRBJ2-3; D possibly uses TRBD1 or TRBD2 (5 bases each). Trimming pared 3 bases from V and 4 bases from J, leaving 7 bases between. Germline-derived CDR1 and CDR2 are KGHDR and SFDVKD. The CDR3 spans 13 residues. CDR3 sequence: CATSDRGSDTQYF. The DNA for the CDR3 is TGTGCCACCAGTGATCGGGGCTCAGATACGCAGTATTTT.

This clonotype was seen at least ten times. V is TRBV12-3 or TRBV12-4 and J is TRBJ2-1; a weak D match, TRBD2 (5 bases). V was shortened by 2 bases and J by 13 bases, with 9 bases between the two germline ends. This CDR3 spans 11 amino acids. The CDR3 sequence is CASSLMGSQFF. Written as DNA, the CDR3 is TGTGCCAGCAGTTTAATGGGGAGTCAGTTCTTC.

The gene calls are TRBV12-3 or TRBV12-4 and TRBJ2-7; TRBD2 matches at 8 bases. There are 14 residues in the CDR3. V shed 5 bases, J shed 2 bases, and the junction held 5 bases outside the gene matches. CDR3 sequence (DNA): TGTGCCAGCAGTGGGAGCGGGAGACCCTACGAGCAGTACTTC. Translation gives CASSGSGRPYEQYF.

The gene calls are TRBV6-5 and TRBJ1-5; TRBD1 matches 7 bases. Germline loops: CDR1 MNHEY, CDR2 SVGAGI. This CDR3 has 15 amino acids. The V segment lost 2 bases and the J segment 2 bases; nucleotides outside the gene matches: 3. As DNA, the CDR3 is TGTGCCAGCAGTTACGACAGGGATGGCAATCAGCCCCAGCATTTT. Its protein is CASSYDRDGNQPQHF.

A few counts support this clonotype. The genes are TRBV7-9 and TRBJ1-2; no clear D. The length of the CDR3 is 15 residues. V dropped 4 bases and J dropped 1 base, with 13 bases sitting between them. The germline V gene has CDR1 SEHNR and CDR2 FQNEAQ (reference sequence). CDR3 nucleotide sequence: TGTGCCAGCAGCTCCTTTCGGACGGATAACTATGGCTACACCTTC. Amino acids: CASSSFRTDNYGYTF.

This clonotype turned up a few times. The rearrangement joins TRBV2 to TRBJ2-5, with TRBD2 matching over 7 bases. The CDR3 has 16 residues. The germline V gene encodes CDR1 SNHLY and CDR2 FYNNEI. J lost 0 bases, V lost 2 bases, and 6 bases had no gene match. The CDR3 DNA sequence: TGTGCCAGCAGTGAATCAGCTGGGGGGGACCAAGAGACCCAGTACTTC. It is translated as CASSESAGGDQETQYF. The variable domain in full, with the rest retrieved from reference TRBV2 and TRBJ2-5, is EPEVTQTPSHQVTQMGQEVILRCVPISNHLYFYWYRQILGQKVEFLVSFYNNEISEKSEIFDDQFSVERPDGSNFTLKIRSTKLEDSAMYFCASSESAGGDQETQYFGPGTRLLVL.

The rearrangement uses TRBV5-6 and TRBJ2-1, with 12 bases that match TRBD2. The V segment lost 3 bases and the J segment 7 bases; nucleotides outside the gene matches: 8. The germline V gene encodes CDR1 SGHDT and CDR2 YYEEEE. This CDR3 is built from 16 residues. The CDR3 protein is CASSSLTSGRSNEQFF. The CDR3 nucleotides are TGTGCCAGCAGCTCGCTGACTAGCGGGAGATCTAATGAGCAGTTCTTC.

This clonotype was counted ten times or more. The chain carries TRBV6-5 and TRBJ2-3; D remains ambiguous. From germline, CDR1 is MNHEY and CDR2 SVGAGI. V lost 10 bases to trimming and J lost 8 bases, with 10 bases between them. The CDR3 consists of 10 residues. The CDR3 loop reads CATGRRTQYF. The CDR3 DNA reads TGTGCCACCGGCCGTCGTACGCAGTATTTT.

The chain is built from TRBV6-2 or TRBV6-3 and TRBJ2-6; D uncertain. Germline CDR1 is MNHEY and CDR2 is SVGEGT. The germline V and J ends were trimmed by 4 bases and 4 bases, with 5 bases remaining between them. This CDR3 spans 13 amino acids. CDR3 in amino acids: CASSWQGANVLTF. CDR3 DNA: TGTGCCAGCAGTTGGCAGGGGGCCAACGTCCTGACTTTC.

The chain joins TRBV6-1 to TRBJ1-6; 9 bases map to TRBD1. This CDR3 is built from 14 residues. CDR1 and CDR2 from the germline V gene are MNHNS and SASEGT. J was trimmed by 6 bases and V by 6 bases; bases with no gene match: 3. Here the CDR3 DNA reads TGTGCCAGCAGCAAGGGACAGGGTAATTCACCCCTCCACTTT. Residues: CASSKGQGNSPLHF.